The 2 T cell receptor beta chains below all came from one sample that was sequenced in a study of blood T cell repertoires in COVID-19. The method was immunoSEQ multiplex PCR; TCRdb's version includes in-frame clones alone and lacks a portion of them. The data hold roughly 120,000 clones, with over 65% observed a single time. Sample: peripheral blood. The receptors shown here come from a man aged 25-45 years with acute or convalescent COVID-19.

The rearrangement uses TRBV11-2 and TRBJ2-1; TRBD2 is a possible D gene (6 bases). Germline assignment: CDR1 SGHAT and CDR2 FQNNGV. Trimming shortened V by 5 bases and J by 4 bases, and 12 bases separated the two germline ends. This CDR3 has 14 amino acids. The DNA of the CDR3 is TGTGCCAGCAGCATATCTAGCGCATACAATGAGCAGTTCTTC. Translation gives CASSISSAYNEQFF.

Concerning this clone itself: Its ends do not fully match the called genes, so a read error is possible. The chain carries TRBV7-9 and TRBJ2-5; a weak D match, TRBD2 (6 bases). The CDR3 runs 13 residues. Germline values: CDR1 SEHNR, CDR2 FQNEAQ (reference sequence). CDR3 sequence (DNA): TGTGCCAGCAGCTCTAGCGCCCAAGGGACCCAGTACTTC. Its translation: CASSSSAQGTQYF.